The sequence of this TCR beta chain was determined in a study of shared clonotypes between healthy human individuals. Germline V gene data show CDR1 as MDHEN and CDR2 as SYDVKM. This CDR3 region has 15 residues. Trimming at V came to 6 bases and at J to 3 bases, leaving 6 bases not matched to a gene. Repertoires were generated with immunoSEQ multiplex PCR, while TCRdb's copy carries only in-frame clones and drops some. In the table there are 400,000 to 600,000 clones, about 96% of which are singletons. Those who donated were healthy HIV-negative adults, with no recent acute infections or vaccinations reported.

The sequence derives from a woman aged 30 to 39 in good health. The chain uses TRBV28 and TRBJ2-7, with TRBD1 matching over 12 bases. Source material: naive CD4+ T cells sorted from blood. The subset: CD45RA+ positively selected. In DNA, the CDR3 is TGTGCCAGCAGGGCCGGGACAGGGGGCATCTACGAGCAGTACTTC. Amino acid sequence: CASRAGTGGIYEQYF. Looking up the rest from reference TRBV28 and TRBJ2-7 gives the full variable domain: DVKVTQSSRYLVKRTGEKVFLECVQDMDHENMFWYRQDPGLGLRLIYFSYDVKMKEKGDIPEGYSVSREKKERFSLILESASTNQTSMYLCASRAGTGGIYEQYFGPGTRLTVT.